Shown below are 5 T cell receptor beta chains from a single sample sequenced in a study of T cell responses to AZD1222 COVID-19 vaccine. Profiling relied on immunoSEQ multiplex PCR, and the TCRdb table lists in-frame clones only, not all of them. This sample has 150,000 or so clones, with roughly 91% found just once. The sequences come from peripheral blood, collected on day 0 of AZD1222 vaccination. These receptors were obtained from an adult in good health.

The chain links TRBV30 to TRBJ1-2; D uncertain. CDR3 length: 11 residues. Germline assignment: CDR1 GTSNPN and CDR2 SVGIG (reference sequence). Trimming pared 4 bases from V and 1 base from J, leaving 4 bases between. Written as DNA, the CDR3 is TGTGCCTGGATGAATAACTATGGCTACACCTTC. It encodes CAWMNNYGYTF. Together with reference TRBV30 and TRBJ1-2, the CDR3 gives the full variable domain: SQTIHQWPATLVQPVGSPLSLECTVEGTSNPNLYWYRQAAGRGLQLLFYSVGIGQISSEVPQNLSASRPQDRQFILSSKKLLLSDSGFYLCAWMNNYGYTFGSGTRLTVV.

In this sample, this clone turned up a few times. CDR3 sequence (DNA): TGTGCCAGCAGCGTTTCCGCCCAGGCGAACACTGAAGCTTTCTTT. This sequence encodes CASSVSAQANTEAFF. The chain couples TRBV9 to TRBJ1-1; D remains ambiguous. Germline CDR1 SGDLS, CDR2 YYNGEE. The V and J ends lost 2 bases and 1 base respectively, with 12 bases between them. CDR3 size: 15 residues.

V and J are TRBV5-1 and TRBJ1-2, with 12 bases that match TRBD1. CDR3 length equals 17 residues. Per the germline V gene, CDR1 is SGHRS and CDR2 is YFSETQ. Losses at the gene ends were 2 bases for V and 3 bases for J; bases not matched to a gene: 8. DNA for the CDR3: TGCGCCAGCAGCTTTGGCGTGGGACAGGGGGCTTACTATGGCTACACCTTC. Protein: CASSFGVGQGAYYGYTF.

The J gene is TRBJ1-5, the V gene TRBV11-3; TRBD1 might be the D (6 bases). This CDR3 has 20 amino acids. Looked up from germline, CDR1 is SGHNT and CDR2 is YENEEA. Between the trimmed V and J ends, which lost 0 bases and 0 bases, there was a span of 21 bases. The CDR3 DNA is TGTGCCAGCAGCTTAGAGAGATTTGACGAACCAGGGGATAGCAATCAGCCCCAGCATTTT. Translated, it gives CASSLERFDEPGDSNQPQHF.

The CDR3 DNA sequence: TGTGCCAGCAGCCGGACAGACTATGGCTACACCTTC. This sequence encodes CASSRTDYGYTF. The chain uses TRBV7-9 and TRBJ1-2; D possibly corresponds to TRBD1 (6 bases). Germline V gene data show CDR1 as SEHNR and CDR2 as FQNEAQ (reference sequence). Trimming removed 5 bases from V and 3 bases from J, with 7 bases in between. The CDR3 consists of 12 residues.